This is a list of T cell receptor beta chains from one sample in a study of T-cell memory formation after mild COVID-19. A single record per CDR3 protein comes from TCRdb applying MiXCR to the 5' RACE reads. The table shows tens of thousands of distinct CDR3 sequences, with about 15% occurring only once. The specimen was PBMCs or a T cell subset sorted from them (not recorded which). The receptors derive from a man between 18 and 29 years old who had mild COVID-19 (a few samples of this study predate the infection). Cell type and time point are not known. Both conserved end residues are part of each CDR3.

cdr3_length: 15; v_call: TRBV13; cdr3_aa: CASSLMGSMNTEAFF
cdr3_length: 12; v_call: TRBV20-1; cdr3_aa: CSARTRSNEQFF
cdr3_length: 15; v_call: TRBV15; cdr3_aa: CAIEEMGLAKNIQYF
cdr3_length: 15; v_call: TRBV29-1; cdr3_aa: CSAEGQGVGDTEAFF
cdr3_length: 13; v_call: TRBV6-2/TRBV6-3; cdr3_aa: CASSWASSYEQYF
cdr3_length: 16; v_call: TRBV12-3/TRBV12-4; cdr3_aa: CASSFGTGLAKNIQYF
cdr3_length: 14; v_call: TRBV2; cdr3_aa: CATSGGLIDNEQFF
cdr3_length: 15; v_call: TRBV3-1; cdr3_aa: CASSPTGRREVTQYF
cdr3_length: 19; v_call: TRBV6-2/TRBV6-3; cdr3_aa: CASSYSIPPNQGAGYGYTF
cdr3_length: 11; v_call: TRBV25-1; cdr3_aa: CASFIADTQYF
cdr3_length: 18; v_call: TRBV27; cdr3_aa: CASSLSGRRGAGNYGYTF
cdr3_length: 15; v_call: TRBV4-1; cdr3_aa: CASSGGGVSTDTQYF
cdr3_length: 17; v_call: TRBV4-2; cdr3_aa: CASSQDLAGGLYNEQFF
cdr3_length: 16; v_call: TRBV7-9; cdr3_aa: CASSHERGPSTGELFF
cdr3_length: 16; v_call: TRBV6-4; cdr3_aa: CASSEGPAGSPYEQYF
cdr3_length: 14; v_call: TRBV4-1; cdr3_aa: CASSQALDTGELFF
cdr3_length: 15; v_call: TRBV7-8; cdr3_aa: CASSLDGAGHYGYTF
cdr3_length: 12; v_call: TRBV20-1; cdr3_aa: CSVLQGNTEAFF
cdr3_length: 15; v_call: TRBV7-9; cdr3_aa: CASSGAFGSNYGYTF
cdr3_length: 18; v_call: TRBV18; cdr3_aa: CASSPLDRADPRGYEQYF
cdr3_length: 14; v_call: TRBV10-3; cdr3_aa: CAISRTGQGTEAFF
cdr3_length: 13; v_call: TRBV7-9; cdr3_aa: CASSLYSSYEQYF
cdr3_length: 14; v_call: TRBV25-1; cdr3_aa: CASIGGLAKNIQYF
cdr3_length: 12; v_call: TRBV11-2; cdr3_aa: CASGGTLNEQFF
cdr3_length: 16; v_call: TRBV4-3; cdr3_aa: CASSQEAWDEGWELFF
cdr3_length: 11; v_call: TRBV19; cdr3_aa: CAKRGEDTQYF
cdr3_length: 17; v_call: TRBV21-1; cdr3_aa: CASSPTQASGGGDTQYF
cdr3_length: 13; v_call: TRBV7-9; cdr3_aa: CASSWGVDEKLFF
cdr3_length: 16; v_call: TRBV7-2; cdr3_aa: CASSILAGGYPDTQYF
cdr3_length: 16; v_call: TRBV7-9; cdr3_aa: CASSPDDGRSYNEQFF
cdr3_length: 14; v_call: TRBV20-1; cdr3_aa: CSASCRLGVCEQYF
cdr3_length: 14; v_call: TRBV29-1; cdr3_aa: CSVDKQGLGDTQYF
cdr3_length: 18; v_call: TRBV29-1; cdr3_aa: CSAAITGTGTSANYGYTF
cdr3_length: 17; v_call: TRBV23-1; cdr3_aa: CASSQSGPEDSLYGYTF
cdr3_length: 17; v_call: TRBV6-5; cdr3_aa: CASSYGTGSLAFYGYTF
cdr3_length: 15; v_call: TRBV7-9; cdr3_aa: CASSFSDLAKNIQYF
cdr3_length: 14; v_call: TRBV7-9; cdr3_aa: CASSSSSSNQPQHF
cdr3_length: 11; v_call: TRBV2; cdr3_aa: CAMWIRAELFF
cdr3_length: 13; v_call: TRBV15; cdr3_aa: CATRTGSYNEQFF
cdr3_length: 14; v_call: TRBV7-2; cdr3_aa: CASSFGGHGYGYTF
cdr3_length: 15; v_call: TRBV6-4; cdr3_aa: CASSVLAGSTDTQYF
cdr3_length: 13; v_call: TRBV7-9; cdr3_aa: CASRPQPPDTQYF
cdr3_length: 16; v_call: TRBV4-3; cdr3_aa: CASSQEIPANTGELFF
cdr3_length: 14; v_call: TRBV20-1; cdr3_aa: CSASKSQEGNEQFF
cdr3_length: 16; v_call: TRBV12-5; cdr3_aa: CASGLLWVQGYQPQHF
cdr3_length: 17; v_call: TRBV4-1; cdr3_aa: CASSLPRTQTANEKLFF
cdr3_length: 13; v_call: TRBV7-2; cdr3_aa: CASSLQEFGEQFF
cdr3_length: 14; v_call: TRBV6-6; cdr3_aa: CASSYSTEADTQYF
cdr3_length: 15; v_call: TRBV11-2; cdr3_aa: CASSRGTGLWNTIYF
cdr3_length: 16; v_call: TRBV7-9; cdr3_aa: CASSLDGGVANTEAFF
cdr3_length: 14; v_call: TRBV7-2; cdr3_aa: CASSPRLSNTEAFF
cdr3_length: 13; v_call: TRBV7-3; cdr3_aa: CASSDGQTYGYTF
cdr3_length: 17; v_call: TRBV7-6; cdr3_aa: CASSLADRGGRNSPLHF
cdr3_length: 16; v_call: TRBV7-9; cdr3_aa: CASSSALRQANEKLFF
cdr3_length: 17; v_call: TRBV20-1; cdr3_aa: CSADSPGGLPLYNEQFF